Listed below are T cell receptor beta chains from one sample, sequenced in a study of cytomegalovirus exposure and HLA in healthy donors. Only in-frame clones appear in the TCRdb table, and some are missing; sequencing was by immunoSEQ multiplex PCR. The repertoire consists of 130,000 or so clones, with less than 85% occurring once and the leading ten covering less than 2.5%. Sequenced input: PBMCs. All receptors come from a woman in her 40s in good health and CMV-seropositive. Both conserved end residues are part of each CDR3. The order of the fields is V gene, D gene, J gene, clone size, CDR3 DNA, CDR3 protein. The D gene is left open where the match is weak. Clone size appears in some rows only: once, few, many, or a class for an expanded clone.

v_gene: TRBV7-8
d_gene: TRBD2
j_gene: TRBJ2-1
abundance: .
CDR3nt: TGTGCCAGCAGCTATGCGGGGGGCCCATACAATGAGCAGTTCTTC
CDR3aa: CASSYAGGPYNEQFF

v_gene: TRBV7-9
d_gene: .
j_gene: TRBJ2-3
abundance: .
CDR3nt: TGTGCCAGCAGCAACACACAGGGTGTCACAGATACGCAGTATTTT
CDR3aa: CASSNTQGVTDTQYF

v_gene: TRBV5-1
d_gene: .
j_gene: TRBJ1-2
abundance: once
CDR3nt: TGCGCCAGCAGCTTGCTACGGACTGATGGCTACACCTTC
CDR3aa: CASSLLRTDGYTF

v_gene: TRBV19
d_gene: TRBD1
j_gene: TRBJ2-7
abundance: .
CDR3nt: TGTGCCAGTAGAACACGGACAGGTTCCTACGAGCAGTACTTC
CDR3aa: CASRTRTGSYEQYF

v_gene: TRBV7-2
d_gene: TRBD2
j_gene: TRBJ2-3
abundance: few
CDR3nt: TGTGCCAGCAGCCCCGCCGGGACTAGGAGCACAGATACGCAGTATTTT
CDR3aa: CASSPAGTRSTDTQYF

v_gene: TRBV27
d_gene: .
j_gene: TRBJ1-2
abundance: .
CDR3nt: TGTGCCAGCAGTTTAAGAATGGCAGTTAACTATGGCTACACCTTC
CDR3aa: CASSLRMAVNYGYTF

v_gene: TRBV28
d_gene: .
j_gene: TRBJ1-2
abundance: few
CDR3nt: TGTGCCAGCAGCCTACAGGGATATGGCTACACCTTC
CDR3aa: CASSLQGYGYTF

v_gene: TRBV5-5
d_gene: .
j_gene: TRBJ1-5
abundance: once
CDR3nt: TGTGCCAGCAGCTTGTCCCAGGGAAATCAGCCCCAGCATTTT
CDR3aa: CASSLSQGNQPQHF

v_gene: TRBV5-6
d_gene: TRBD1
j_gene: TRBJ2-1
abundance: .
CDR3nt: TGTGCCAGCAGACCCCTAGGACAGGGACCCTACAATGAGCAGTTCTTC
CDR3aa: CASRPLGQGPYNEQFF

v_gene: TRBV6-6
d_gene: .
j_gene: TRBJ1-4
abundance: .
CDR3nt: TGTGCCAGCAGTTACGAAAACAGTAACAATGAAAACCTGTTTTTT
CDR3aa: CASSYENSNNENLFF

v_gene: TRBV7-9
d_gene: .
j_gene: TRBJ1-1
abundance: once
CDR3nt: TGTGCCAGCAGCCCCAATGCAGGGACTGAAGCTTTCTTT
CDR3aa: CASSPNAGTEAFF

v_gene: TRBV7-2
d_gene: TRBD1
j_gene: TRBJ2-6
abundance: .
CDR3nt: TGTGCCAGCAGCTTATTAGGGGGCAGCTCTGGGGCCAACGTCCTGACTTTC
CDR3aa: CASSLLGGSSGANVLTF

v_gene: TRBV5-6
d_gene: TRBD1
j_gene: TRBJ1-2
abundance: .
CDR3nt: TGTGCCAGCAGCTCAAGGGGACAGACAGGGGCGAGTCCCCACACCTTC
CDR3aa: CASSSRGQTGASPHTF

v_gene: TRBV21-1
d_gene: .
j_gene: TRBJ1-6
abundance: few
CDR3nt: TGTGCCAGCAGCAAAGTCTCCCCTCTGGACAGGGAGCATTCACCCCTCCACTTT
CDR3aa: CASSKVSPLDREHSPLHF

v_gene: TRBV5-1
d_gene: .
j_gene: TRBJ2-1
abundance: .
CDR3nt: TGCGCCAGCAGCTCAGTTATAGGGGCTAACAATGAGCAGTTCTTC
CDR3aa: CASSSVIGANNEQFF

v_gene: TRBV9
d_gene: TRBD1
j_gene: TRBJ1-3
abundance: .
CDR3nt: TGTGCCAGCAGCGATCCAAGGACAGGGGGTATAGGAAACACCATATATTTT
CDR3aa: CASSDPRTGGIGNTIYF

v_gene: TRBV4-1
d_gene: TRBD2
j_gene: TRBJ2-1
abundance: few
CDR3nt: TGCGCCAGCAGGCTCTCGACTAGCGGGTCCTACAATGAGCAGTTCTTC
CDR3aa: CASRLSTSGSYNEQFF

v_gene: TRBV27
d_gene: .
j_gene: TRBJ1-2
abundance: .
CDR3nt: TGTGCCAGCAGAACTGTGGGGGGTAACTATGGCTACACCTTC
CDR3aa: CASRTVGGNYGYTF

v_gene: TRBV5-1
d_gene: .
j_gene: TRBJ1-4
abundance: few
CDR3nt: TGCGCCAGCAGTCCCGGGACAAACGATGAAAAACTGTTTTTT
CDR3aa: CASSPGTNDEKLFF

v_gene: TRBV9
d_gene: .
j_gene: TRBJ1-1
abundance: .
CDR3nt: TGTGCCAGCAGCGTAGATCCAAGCAACACTGAAGCTTTCTTT
CDR3aa: CASSVDPSNTEAFF

v_gene: TRBV7-9
d_gene: TRBD1
j_gene: TRBJ1-5
abundance: .
CDR3nt: TGTGCCAGCAGCTTAGCGGCAGGGGGAAATCAGCCCCAGCATTTT
CDR3aa: CASSLAAGGNQPQHF

v_gene: TRBV25-1
d_gene: .
j_gene: TRBJ1-2
abundance: .
CDR3nt: TGTGCCAGCAGTGAATCCGGACAGAAGGTCGGCGGCTACACCTTC
CDR3aa: CASSESGQKVGGYTF

v_gene: TRBV5-1
d_gene: .
j_gene: TRBJ2-5
abundance: .
CDR3nt: TGCGCCAGCAGCTTGGTCCTAGCCGGAGAGACCCAGTACTTC
CDR3aa: CASSLVLAGETQYF

v_gene: TRBV30
d_gene: TRBD2
j_gene: TRBJ2-1
abundance: .
CDR3nt: TGTGCCTGGAAGCGGGGGGAATACAATGAGCAGTTCTTC
CDR3aa: CAWKRGEYNEQFF

v_gene: TRBV7-2
d_gene: TRBD1
j_gene: TRBJ1-1
abundance: few
CDR3nt: TGTGCCAGCAGCTCGACAGGGGGCGGCACTGAAGCTTTCTTT
CDR3aa: CASSSTGGGTEAFF

v_gene: TRBV30
d_gene: TRBD1
j_gene: TRBJ1-1
abundance: once
CDR3nt: TGTGCCTGGAGGAGCGACAGGGCGAACACTGAAGCTTTCTTT
CDR3aa: CAWRSDRANTEAFF

v_gene: TRBV4-3
d_gene: TRBD1
j_gene: TRBJ1-5
abundance: few
CDR3nt: TGCGCCAGCAGCCGAGGACAGGGCAGCAATCAGCCCCAGCATTTT
CDR3aa: CASSRGQGSNQPQHF

v_gene: TRBV7-2
d_gene: .
j_gene: TRBJ1-5
abundance: .
CDR3nt: TGTGCCAGCAGCCCCTCAGGCGTTCAGCCCCAGCATTTT
CDR3aa: CASSPSGVQPQHF

v_gene: TRBV6-5
d_gene: .
j_gene: TRBJ2-2
abundance: .
CDR3nt: TGTGCCAGCAGTTTAAGGGAGAGGTCCGGGGAGCTGTTTTTT
CDR3aa: CASSLRERSGELFF

v_gene: TRBV7-9
d_gene: TRBD2
j_gene: TRBJ2-3
abundance: once
CDR3nt: TGTGCCAGCAGCCCCGGACTAGCGGGGGGCGTTAGCACAGATACGCAGTATTTT
CDR3aa: CASSPGLAGGVSTDTQYF

v_gene: TRBV7-3
d_gene: TRBD1
j_gene: TRBJ1-5
abundance: once
CDR3nt: TGTGCCAGCAGCTCCGGGACAGGGGCTCAGCCCCAGCATTTT
CDR3aa: CASSSGTGAQPQHF

v_gene: TRBV27
d_gene: .
j_gene: TRBJ2-2
abundance: .
CDR3nt: TGTGCCAGCAGCCGGAGACCTTATCCACCCGGGGAGCTGTTTTTT
CDR3aa: CASSRRPYPPGELFF